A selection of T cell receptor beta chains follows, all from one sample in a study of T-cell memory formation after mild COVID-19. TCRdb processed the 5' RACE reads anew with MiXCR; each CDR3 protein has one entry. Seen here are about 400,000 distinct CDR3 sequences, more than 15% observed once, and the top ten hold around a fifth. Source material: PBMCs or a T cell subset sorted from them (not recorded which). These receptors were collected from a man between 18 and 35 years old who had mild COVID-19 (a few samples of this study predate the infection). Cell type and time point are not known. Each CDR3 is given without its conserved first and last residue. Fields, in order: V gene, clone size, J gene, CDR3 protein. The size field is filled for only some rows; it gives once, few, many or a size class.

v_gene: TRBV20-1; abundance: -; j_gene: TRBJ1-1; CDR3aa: SAKGGASFGTEAF
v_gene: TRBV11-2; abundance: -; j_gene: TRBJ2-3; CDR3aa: ASRETRGDTQY
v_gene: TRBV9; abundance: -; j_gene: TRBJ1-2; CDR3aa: ASSADPGQGDGYT
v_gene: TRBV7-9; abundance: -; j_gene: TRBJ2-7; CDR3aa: ASSLPDRGHDEQY
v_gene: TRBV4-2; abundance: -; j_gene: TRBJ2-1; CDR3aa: ASSQGDRAAYNEQF
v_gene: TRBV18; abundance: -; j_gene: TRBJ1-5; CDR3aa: ASSPSAAGNQPQH
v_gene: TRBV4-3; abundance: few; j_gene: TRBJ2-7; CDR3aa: ASSQVVAGRERSYEQY
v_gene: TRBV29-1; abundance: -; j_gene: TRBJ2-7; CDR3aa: SVGANYEQY
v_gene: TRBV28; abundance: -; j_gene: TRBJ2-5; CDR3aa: ASRLLGETQY
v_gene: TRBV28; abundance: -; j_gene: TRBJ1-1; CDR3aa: ASSYDAEAF
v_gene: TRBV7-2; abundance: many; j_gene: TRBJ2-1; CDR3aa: ASSLTYAALLLF
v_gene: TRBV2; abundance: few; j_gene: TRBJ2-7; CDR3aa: ASRGRTGVTYEQY
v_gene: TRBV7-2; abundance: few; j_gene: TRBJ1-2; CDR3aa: ASSLGLRGGYT
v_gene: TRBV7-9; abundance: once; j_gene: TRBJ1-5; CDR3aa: ASSLLDSSSGPQH
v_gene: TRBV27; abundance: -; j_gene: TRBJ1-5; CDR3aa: ASSRQSQNQPQH
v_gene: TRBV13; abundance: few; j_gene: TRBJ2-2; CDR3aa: ASSGESIGELF
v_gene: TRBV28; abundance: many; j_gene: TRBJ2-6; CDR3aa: ASSLIYQGEGSGANVLT
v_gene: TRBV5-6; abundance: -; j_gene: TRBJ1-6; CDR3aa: ASSLGRTNSPLH